The clone carrying this TCR beta chain has just a few counts. This sample is drawn from a study of molecular identifiers for immune sequencing clone quantification. TCRdb redid the calling of the PCR reads with MiXCR, one entry per CDR3 protein. This table holds approximately 550,000 distinct CDR3 sequences, about a quarter found once. There are 14 residues in the CDR3. With 0 bases clipped from V and 8 bases from J, the junction kept 3 bases outside the gene matches. Per germline, CDR1 MNHEY and CDR2 SVGEGT. The clonotype was recovered from a human donor in good health. Some libraries in this study had Jurkat cell RNA spiked in. This chain uses TRBV6-2 or TRBV6-3 with TRBJ2-1, with 8 bases aligning to TRBD1. Sequenced sample: naive CD8+ T cells from blood, with Jurkat cell RNA spiked in. Subset defined: FACS-sorted CD8+CD4-CCR7+CD45RA+ naive T cells. For the CDR3, the DNA is TGTGCCAGCAGTTACTCGGACAGGGAGGATGAGCAGTTCTTC. Protein sequence: CASSYSDREDEQFF.